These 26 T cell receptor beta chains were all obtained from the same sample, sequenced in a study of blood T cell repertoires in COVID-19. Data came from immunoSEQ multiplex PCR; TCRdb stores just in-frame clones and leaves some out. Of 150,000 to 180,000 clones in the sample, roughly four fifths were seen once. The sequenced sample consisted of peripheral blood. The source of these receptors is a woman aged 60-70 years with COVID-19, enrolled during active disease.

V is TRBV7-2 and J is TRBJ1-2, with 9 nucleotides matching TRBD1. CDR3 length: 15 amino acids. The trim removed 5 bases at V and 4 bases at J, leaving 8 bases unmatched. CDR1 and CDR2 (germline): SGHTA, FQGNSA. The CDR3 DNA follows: TGTGCCAGCAGCCGGGGACAGGGTGGAGGCTATGGCTACACCTTC. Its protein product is CASSRGQGGGYGYTF.

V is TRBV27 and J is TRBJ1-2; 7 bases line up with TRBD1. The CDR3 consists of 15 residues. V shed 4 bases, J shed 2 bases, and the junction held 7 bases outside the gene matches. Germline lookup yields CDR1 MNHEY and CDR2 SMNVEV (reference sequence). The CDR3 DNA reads TGTGCCAGCAGTTCATCGGGACAGTCGAACTATGGCTACACCTTC. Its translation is CASSSSGQSNYGYTF.

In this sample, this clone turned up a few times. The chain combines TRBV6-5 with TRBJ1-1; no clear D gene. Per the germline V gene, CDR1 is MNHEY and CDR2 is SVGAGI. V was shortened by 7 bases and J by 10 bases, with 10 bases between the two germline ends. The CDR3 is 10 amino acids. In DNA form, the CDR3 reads TGTGCCAGCACTACGATGTCAGCTTTCTTT. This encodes CASTTMSAFF.

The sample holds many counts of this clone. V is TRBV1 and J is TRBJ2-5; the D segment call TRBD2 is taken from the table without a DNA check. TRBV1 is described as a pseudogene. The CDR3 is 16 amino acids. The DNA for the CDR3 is TGCACCAGCACCCTAACTTGGTTTTCGTACCAAGAGACCCAGTACTTC. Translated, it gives CTSTLTWFSYQETQYF.

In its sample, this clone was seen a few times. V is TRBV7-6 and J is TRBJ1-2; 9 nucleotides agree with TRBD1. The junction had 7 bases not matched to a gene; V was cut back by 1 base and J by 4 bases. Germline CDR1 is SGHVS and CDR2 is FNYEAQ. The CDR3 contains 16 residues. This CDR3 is CASSLGPGTGSYGYTF. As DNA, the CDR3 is TGTGCCAGCAGCTTAGGTCCCGGGACAGGGTCCTATGGCTACACCTTC. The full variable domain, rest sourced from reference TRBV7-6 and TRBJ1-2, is GAGVSQSPRYKVTKRGQDVALRCDPISGHVSLYWYRQALGQGPEFLTYFNYEAQQDKSGLPNDRFSAERPEGSISTLTIQRTEQRDSAMYRCASSLGPGTGSYGYTFGSGTRLTVV.

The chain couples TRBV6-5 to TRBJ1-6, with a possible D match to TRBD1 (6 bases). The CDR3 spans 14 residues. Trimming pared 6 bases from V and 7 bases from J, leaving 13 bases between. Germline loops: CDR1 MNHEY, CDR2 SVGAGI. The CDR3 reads CASSNTGNNSPLHF. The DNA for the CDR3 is TGTGCCAGCAGCAACACAGGGAACAATTCACCCCTCCACTTT.

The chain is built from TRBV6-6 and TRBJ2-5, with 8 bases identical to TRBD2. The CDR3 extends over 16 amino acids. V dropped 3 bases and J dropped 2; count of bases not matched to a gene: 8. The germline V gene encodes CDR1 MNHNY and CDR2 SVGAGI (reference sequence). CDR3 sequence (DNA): TGTGCCAGCAGTTATATCCGGGCGGGGGGACAAGAGACCCAGTACTTC. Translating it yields CASSYIRAGGQETQYF.

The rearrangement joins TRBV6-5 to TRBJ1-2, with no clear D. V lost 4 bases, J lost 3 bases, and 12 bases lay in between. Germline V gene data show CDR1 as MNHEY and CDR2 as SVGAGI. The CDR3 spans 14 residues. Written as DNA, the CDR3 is TGTGCCAGCAGTTTTTCCGCAGGCCACTATGGCTACACCTTC. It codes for CASSFSAGHYGYTF.

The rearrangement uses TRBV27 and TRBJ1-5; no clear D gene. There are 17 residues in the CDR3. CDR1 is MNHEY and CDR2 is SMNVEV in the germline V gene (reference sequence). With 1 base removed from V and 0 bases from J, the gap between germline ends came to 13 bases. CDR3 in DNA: TGTGCCAGCAGTTTATTCGCCAGGTCTACTAGCAATCAGCCCCAGCATTTT. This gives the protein CASSLFARSTSNQPQHF.

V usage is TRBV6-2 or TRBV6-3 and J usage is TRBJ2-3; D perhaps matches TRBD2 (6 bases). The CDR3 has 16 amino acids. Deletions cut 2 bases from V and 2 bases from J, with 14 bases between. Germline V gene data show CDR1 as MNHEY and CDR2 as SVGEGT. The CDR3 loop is CASSYVSGLNTDTQYF. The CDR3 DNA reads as TGTGCCAGCAGTTACGTTTCGGGACTTAACACAGATACGCAGTATTTT.

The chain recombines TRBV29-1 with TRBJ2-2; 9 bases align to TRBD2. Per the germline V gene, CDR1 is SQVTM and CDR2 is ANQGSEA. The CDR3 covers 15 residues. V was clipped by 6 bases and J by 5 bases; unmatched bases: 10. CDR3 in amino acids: CSVRAGTSYTGELFF. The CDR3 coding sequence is TGCAGCGTCCGCGCCGGGACTAGCTATACCGGGGAGCTGTTTTTT.

In nucleotides, the CDR3 is TGTGCCAGCAGTAGGGGGAACACTGAAGCTTTCTTT. Translating it yields CASSRGNTEAFF. The chain couples TRBV6-5 to TRBJ1-1; D is perhaps TRBD1 (5 bases). CDR3 length: 12 amino acids. Germline V gene data show CDR1 as MNHEY and CDR2 as SVGAGI. Trimming took off 5 bases at V and 1 base at J, with 5 bases between the two ends.

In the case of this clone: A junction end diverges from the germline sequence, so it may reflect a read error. The CDR3 loop is CASSLQTTGFVF. The CDR3 nucleotides read TGTGCCAGCAGCCTTCAAACGACAGGGTTTGTCTTC. V usage is TRBV7-9 and J usage is TRBJ2-1, with TRBD1 matching 7 bases. This CDR3 has 12 residues. Germline CDR1 reads SEHNR; CDR2 reads FQNEAQ (reference sequence).

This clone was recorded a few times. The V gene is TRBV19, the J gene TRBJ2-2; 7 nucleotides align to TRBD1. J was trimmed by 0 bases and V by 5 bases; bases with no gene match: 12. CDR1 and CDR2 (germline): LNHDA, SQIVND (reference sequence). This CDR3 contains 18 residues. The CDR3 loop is CASSPRGLWDANTGELFF. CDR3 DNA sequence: TGTGCCAGTAGTCCGAGGGGGCTGTGGGACGCGAACACCGGGGAGCTGTTTTTT.

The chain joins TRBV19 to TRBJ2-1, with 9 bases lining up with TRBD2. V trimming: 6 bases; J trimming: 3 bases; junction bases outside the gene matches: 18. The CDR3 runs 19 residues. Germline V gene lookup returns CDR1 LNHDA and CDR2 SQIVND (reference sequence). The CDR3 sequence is CASSLRRGRAISSYNEQFF. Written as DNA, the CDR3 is TGTGCCAGTAGCCTTCGGCGCGGGAGGGCAATAAGTAGCTACAATGAGCAGTTCTTC.

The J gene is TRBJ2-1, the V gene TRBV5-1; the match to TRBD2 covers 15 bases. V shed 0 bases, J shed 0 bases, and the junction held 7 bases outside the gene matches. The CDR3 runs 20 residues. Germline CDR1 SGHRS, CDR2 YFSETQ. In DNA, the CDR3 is TGCGCCAGCAGCTTGGCCTCGGGACTAGCGGGAGGAACCTCCTACAATGAGCAGTTCTTC. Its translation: CASSLASGLAGGTSYNEQFF.

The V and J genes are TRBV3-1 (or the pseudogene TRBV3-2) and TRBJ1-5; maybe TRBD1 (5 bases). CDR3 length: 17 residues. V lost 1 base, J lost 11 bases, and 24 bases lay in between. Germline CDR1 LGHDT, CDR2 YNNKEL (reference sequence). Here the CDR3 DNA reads TGTGCCAGCAGCCAAGGATGGCCAGGGTCGCTTTCGTGGGCCCAGCATTTT. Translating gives CASSQGWPGSLSWAQHF.

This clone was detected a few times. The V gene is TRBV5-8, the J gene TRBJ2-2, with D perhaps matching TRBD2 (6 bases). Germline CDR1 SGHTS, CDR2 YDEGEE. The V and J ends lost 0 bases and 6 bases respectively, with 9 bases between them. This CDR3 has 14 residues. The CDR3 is CASSLGLVAGELFF. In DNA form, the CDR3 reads TGTGCCAGCAGCTTGGGACTAGTTGCCGGGGAGCTGTTTTTT. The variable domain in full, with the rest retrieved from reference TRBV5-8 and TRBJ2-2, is EAGVTQSPTHLIKTRGQQATLRCSPISGHTSVYWYQQALGLGLQFLLWYDEGEERNRGNFPPRFSGRQFPNYSSELNVNALELEDSALYLCASSLGLVAGELFFGEGSRLTVL.

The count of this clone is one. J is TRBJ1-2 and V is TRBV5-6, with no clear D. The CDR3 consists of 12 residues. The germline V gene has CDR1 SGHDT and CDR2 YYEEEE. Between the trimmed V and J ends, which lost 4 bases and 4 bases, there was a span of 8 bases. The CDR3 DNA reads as TGTGCCAGCAGCCCCACCAGCTATGGCTACACCTTC. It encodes CASSPTSYGYTF.

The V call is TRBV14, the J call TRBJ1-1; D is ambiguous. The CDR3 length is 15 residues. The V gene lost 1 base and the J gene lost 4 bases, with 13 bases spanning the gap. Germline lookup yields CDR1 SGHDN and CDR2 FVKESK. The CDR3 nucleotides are TGTGCCAGCAGCCAAGCGAGGAGGGTTGGCACTGAAGCTTTCTTT. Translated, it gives CASSQARRVGTEAFF. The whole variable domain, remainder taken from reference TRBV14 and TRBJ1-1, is EAGVTQFPSHSVIEKGQTVTLRCDPISGHDNLYWYRRVMGKEIKFLLHFVKESKQDESGMPNNRFLAERTGGTYSTLKVQPAELEDSGVYFCASSQARRVGTEAFFGQGTRLTVV.

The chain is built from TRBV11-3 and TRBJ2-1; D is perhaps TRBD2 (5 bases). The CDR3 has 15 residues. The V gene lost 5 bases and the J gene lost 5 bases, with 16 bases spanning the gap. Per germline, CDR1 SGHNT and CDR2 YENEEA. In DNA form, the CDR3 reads TGTGCCAGCAGCCCAGCCCGGGCGGGTAACAATGAGCAGTTCTTC. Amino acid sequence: CASSPARAGNNEQFF. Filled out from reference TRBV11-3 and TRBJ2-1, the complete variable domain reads EAGVVQSPRYKIIEKKQPVAFWCNPISGHNTLYWYLQNLGQGPELLIRYENEEAVDDSQLPKDRFSAERLKGVDSTLKIQPAELGDSAVYLCASSPARAGNNEQFFGPGTRLTVL.

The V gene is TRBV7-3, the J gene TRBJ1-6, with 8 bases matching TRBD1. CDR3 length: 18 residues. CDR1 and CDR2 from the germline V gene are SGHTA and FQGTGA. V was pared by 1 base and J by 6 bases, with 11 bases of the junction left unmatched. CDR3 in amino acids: CASSLSGTGYGANSPLHF. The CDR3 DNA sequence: TGTGCCAGCAGCTTAAGTGGGACAGGCTATGGGGCTAATTCACCCCTCCACTTT.

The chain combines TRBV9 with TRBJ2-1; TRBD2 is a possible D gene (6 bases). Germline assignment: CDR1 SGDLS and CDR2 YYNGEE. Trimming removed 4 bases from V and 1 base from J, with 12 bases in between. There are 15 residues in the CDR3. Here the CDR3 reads CASSLMGGSYNEQFF. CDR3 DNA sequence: TGTGCCAGCAGCCTAATGGGAGGTTCCTACAATGAGCAGTTCTTC.

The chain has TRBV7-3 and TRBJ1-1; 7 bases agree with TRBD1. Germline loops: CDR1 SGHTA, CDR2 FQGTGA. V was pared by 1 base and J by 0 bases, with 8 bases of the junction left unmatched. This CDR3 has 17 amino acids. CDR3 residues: CASSLRGGTVLNTEAFF. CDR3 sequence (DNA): TGTGCCAGCAGCTTAAGAGGGGGGACAGTCCTGAACACTGAAGCTTTCTTT.

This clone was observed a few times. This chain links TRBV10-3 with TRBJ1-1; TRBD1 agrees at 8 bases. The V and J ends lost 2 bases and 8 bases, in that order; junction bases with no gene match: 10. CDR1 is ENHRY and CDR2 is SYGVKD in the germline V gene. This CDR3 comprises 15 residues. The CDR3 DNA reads TGTGCCATCAGTGAGCCTCACTCAGGACAGGGCGAAGCTTTCTTT. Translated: CAISEPHSGQGEAFF.

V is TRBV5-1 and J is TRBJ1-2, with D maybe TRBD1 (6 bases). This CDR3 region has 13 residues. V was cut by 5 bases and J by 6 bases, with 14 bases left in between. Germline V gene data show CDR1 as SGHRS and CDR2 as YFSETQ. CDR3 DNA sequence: TGCGCCAGCAGGACACCGCAGGGGAATGGCTACACCTTC. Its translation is CASRTPQGNGYTF. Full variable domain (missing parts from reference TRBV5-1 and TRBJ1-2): KAGVTQTPRYLIKTRGQQVTLSCSPISGHRSVSWYQQTPGQGLQFLFEYFSETQRNKGNFPGRFSGRQFSNSRSEMNVSTLELGDSALYLCASRTPQGNGYTFGSGTRLTVV.